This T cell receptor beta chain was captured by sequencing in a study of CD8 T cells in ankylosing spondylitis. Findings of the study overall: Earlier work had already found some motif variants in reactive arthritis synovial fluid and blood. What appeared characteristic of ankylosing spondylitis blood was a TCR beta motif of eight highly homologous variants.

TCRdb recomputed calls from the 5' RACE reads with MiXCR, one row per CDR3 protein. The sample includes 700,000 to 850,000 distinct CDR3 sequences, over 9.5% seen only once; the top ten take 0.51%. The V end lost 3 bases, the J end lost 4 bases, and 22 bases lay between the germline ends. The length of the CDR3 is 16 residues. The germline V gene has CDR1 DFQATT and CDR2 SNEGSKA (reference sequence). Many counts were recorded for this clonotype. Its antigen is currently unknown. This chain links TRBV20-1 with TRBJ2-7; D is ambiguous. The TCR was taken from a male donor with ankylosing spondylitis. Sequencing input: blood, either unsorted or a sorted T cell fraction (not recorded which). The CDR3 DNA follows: TGCAGTGCTAGTGGCTTTGAGCGTGGAATGGGGTACGAGCAGTACTTC. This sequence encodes CSASGFERGMGYEQYF.